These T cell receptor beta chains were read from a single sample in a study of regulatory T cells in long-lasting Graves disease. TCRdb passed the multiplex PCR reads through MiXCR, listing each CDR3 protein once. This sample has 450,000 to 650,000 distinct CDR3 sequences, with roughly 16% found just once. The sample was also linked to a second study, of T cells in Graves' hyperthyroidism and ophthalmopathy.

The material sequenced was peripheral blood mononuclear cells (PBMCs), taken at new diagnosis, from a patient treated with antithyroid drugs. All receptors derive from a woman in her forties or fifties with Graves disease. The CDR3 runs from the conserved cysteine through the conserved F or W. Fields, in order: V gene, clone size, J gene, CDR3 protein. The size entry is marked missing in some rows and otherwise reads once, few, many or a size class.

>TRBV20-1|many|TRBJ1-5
CSARDQGVQGNQPQHF
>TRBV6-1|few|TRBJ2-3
CASTRSPTSAGVRDTQYF
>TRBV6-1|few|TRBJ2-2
CASSLRRAGTGELFF
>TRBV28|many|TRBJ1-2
CASSLVSVGTGNYGYTF
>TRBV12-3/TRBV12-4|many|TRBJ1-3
CASSSRTVSGNTIYF
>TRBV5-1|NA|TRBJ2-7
CASSLVGDYEQYF
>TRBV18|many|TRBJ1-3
CASSGRTSGNTIYF
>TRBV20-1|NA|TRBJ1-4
CSARADREGEKLFF
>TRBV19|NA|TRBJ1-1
CASRGDGYMNTEAFF
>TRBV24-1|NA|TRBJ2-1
CATGTGLSSYNEQFF
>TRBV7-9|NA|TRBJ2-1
CASRYGVGPQSSYNEQFF
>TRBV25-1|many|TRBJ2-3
CASSDRGGDMGTQYF
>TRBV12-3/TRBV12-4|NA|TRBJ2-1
CASSFGRGYNEQFF
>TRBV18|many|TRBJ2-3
CATRREAGGLDTQYF
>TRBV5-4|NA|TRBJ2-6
CASSSPTSGANVLTF
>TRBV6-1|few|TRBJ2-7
CASSEASQGFSYEQYF
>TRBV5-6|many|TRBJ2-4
CASNDFSGGSDIQYF
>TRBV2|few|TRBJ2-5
CASSGRRPSGGARWEETQYF
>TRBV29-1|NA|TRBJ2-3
CSVSGLAGPTDTQYF
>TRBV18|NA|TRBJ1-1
CASSSTGFTEAFF
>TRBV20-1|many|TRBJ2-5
CSATRTGGLSETQYF
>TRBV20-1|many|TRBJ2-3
CGAGVPDTQYF
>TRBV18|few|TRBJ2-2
CATPGLAGANTGELFF
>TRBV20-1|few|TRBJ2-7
CSARPRTGPYEQYF
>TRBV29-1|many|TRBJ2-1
CSVATIPGGNEQFF
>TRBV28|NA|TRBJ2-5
CASSLPGGRETQYF
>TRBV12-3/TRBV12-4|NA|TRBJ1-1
CASRWGPQNTGEAEAFF
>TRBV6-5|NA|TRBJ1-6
CASSYSIGRNYNSPLHF
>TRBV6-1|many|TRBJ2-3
CASSVLMGFSTDTQYF
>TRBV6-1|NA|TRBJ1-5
CASIMTGNQPQHF
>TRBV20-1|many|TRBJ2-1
CSARGMGNNEQFF
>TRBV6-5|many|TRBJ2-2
CASSYSLWGTGELFF
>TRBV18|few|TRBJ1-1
CASSPPTGAEAFF
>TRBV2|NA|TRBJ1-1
CATRTSGGTEAFF
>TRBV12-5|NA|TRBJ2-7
CASGTQTDFEQYF
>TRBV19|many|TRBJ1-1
CASSRQGTTNTEAFF
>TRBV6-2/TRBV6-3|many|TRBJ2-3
CASRSGTRSTDTQYF
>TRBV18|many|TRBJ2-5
CASSPSQGEETQYF
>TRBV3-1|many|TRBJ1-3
CASSQDWGSGNTIYF
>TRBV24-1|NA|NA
CATRDLGTKQFF
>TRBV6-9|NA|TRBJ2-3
CASSVGAGGTGDTQYF
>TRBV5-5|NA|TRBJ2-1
CASSSGTHNYLYNEQFF
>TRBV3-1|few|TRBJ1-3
CASSQDAVPGNTIYF
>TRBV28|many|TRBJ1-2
CASSRQGVYGYTF